The 18 T cell receptor beta chains reported below all come from one sample, sequenced in a study of graft-versus-host responses after intestinal transplantation. Profiling relied on immunoSEQ multiplex PCR, and the TCRdb table lists in-frame clones only, not all of them. The table lists around 110,000 clones, about nine tenths of them singletons, with about 0.18% in the top ten. These receptors have no known antigen. Source: unstimulated CD4+ T cells sorted from spleen or lymph node cells, taken before intestinal transplant. These receptors originate from a human donor who received an intestinal transplant.

A single count supports this clone. The chain is built from TRBV7-9 and TRBJ1-1; D unresolved. The CDR3 contains 14 residues. The germline V gene has CDR1 SEHNR and CDR2 FQNEAQ (reference sequence). Trimming stripped 1 base from V and 5 bases from J, with 11 bases between. The CDR3 nucleotides read TGTGCCAGCAGCTTAGGGTCCGCGGGGACTGAAGCTTTCTTT. Amino acid sequence: CASSLGSAGTEAFF.

The chain joins TRBV4-1 to TRBJ2-1; 14 positions match TRBD2. J lost 8 bases, V lost 3 bases, and 6 bases had no gene match. CDR3 length: 16 amino acids. Per the germline V gene, CDR1 is MGHRA and CDR2 is YSYEKL. CDR3 DNA: TGCGCCAGCAGCCATGCGCCGGGACTAGCGGGAGATGAGCAGTTCTTC. Translating gives CASSHAPGLAGDEQFF.

Turning to this clone: The junction departs from germline at one end; a sequencing error may be responsible. The rearrangement joins TRBV7-9 to TRBJ2-7; 7 bases match TRBD1. Germline CDR1 SEHNR, CDR2 FQNEAQ (reference sequence). The CDR3 extends over 14 amino acids. The CDR3 DNA reads as TGTGCCAGCAGCCCCAATACCCTAGGGACAGCCAAGCACTTC. Translation: CASSPNTLGTAKHF.

The chain carries TRBV5-1 and TRBJ2-2, with 12 bases that match TRBD2. Per germline, CDR1 SGHRS and CDR2 YFSETQ. V was clipped by 0 bases and J by 4 bases; unmatched bases: 1. This CDR3 is built from 16 residues. CDR3 loop: CASSLELAGGTGELFF. The CDR3 DNA reads TGCGCCAGCAGCTTGGAACTAGCGGGGGGCACCGGGGAGCTGTTTTTT.

The chain combines TRBV7-9 with TRBJ2-1, with 7 bases that match TRBD1. The germline V gene has CDR1 SEHNR and CDR2 FQNEAQ (reference sequence). The length of the CDR3 is 14 residues. With V trimmed by 4 bases and J by 2 bases, 2 bases remained unmatched. This CDR3 is CASSSDRAYNEQFF. DNA for the CDR3: TGTGCCAGCAGCTCCGACAGGGCCTACAATGAGCAGTTCTTC.

This clone showed up just a few times. The J gene is TRBJ1-4, the V gene TRBV6-6, with 8 bases lining up with TRBD1. From germline, CDR1 is MNHNY and CDR2 SVGAGI (reference sequence). CDR3 length equals 14 residues. The V gene end was trimmed by 7 bases and the J gene end by 8 bases; junction bases not matched to a gene: 9. CDR3 residues: CASNDRGPQEKLFF. CDR3 nucleotide sequence: TGTGCCAGCAACGACAGGGGCCCTCAAGAAAAACTGTTTTTT.

The chain joins TRBV18 to TRBJ2-3; 8 bases are shared with TRBD1. The CDR3 extends over 15 amino acids. The V gene's germline CDR1 is KGHSH and CDR2 LQKENI. With V trimmed by 2 bases and J by 5 bases, 6 bases remained unmatched. This CDR3 is CASSPEQGAGDTQYF. For the CDR3, the DNA is TGTGCCAGCTCACCAGAGCAGGGGGCGGGAGATACGCAGTATTTT.

This clone has more than one count but fewer than ten. The chain uses TRBV28 and TRBJ1-1; D is undetermined. The germline V and J ends were trimmed by 2 bases and 1 base, with 2 bases remaining between them. The CDR3 has 12 amino acids. Germline CDR1 reads MDHEN; CDR2 reads SYDVKM. The CDR3 DNA is TGTGCCAGCAGTTTACAGAACACTGAAGCTTTCTTT. It encodes CASSLQNTEAFF.

This chain uses TRBV19 with TRBJ1-4; D gene ambiguous. The CDR3 has 15 residues. V was cut by 0 bases and J by 7 bases, with 12 bases left in between. CDR1 and CDR2 from the germline V gene are LNHDA and SQIVND (reference sequence). The CDR3 DNA is TGTGCCAGTAGTATAGACGGGGTATATAGTGAAAAACTGTTTTTT. It specifies CASSIDGVYSEKLFF. The full variable domain, in which reference TRBV19 and TRBJ1-4 provide the parts outside the CDR3, is DGGITQSPKYLFRKEGQNVTLSCEQNLNHDAMYWYRQDPGQGLRLIYYSQIVNDFQKGDIAEGYSVSREKKESFPLTVTSAQKNPTAFYLCASSIDGVYSEKLFFGSGTQLSVL.

The CDR3 bases are TGCGCCAGCAGCCTGACCCCGACTAGCGGGGGTGAGACCCAGTACTTC. Its translation is CASSLTPTSGGETQYF. V is TRBV5-1 and J is TRBJ2-5, with 12 positions matching TRBD2. The CDR3 has 16 amino acids. CDR1 and CDR2 from the germline V gene are SGHRS and YFSETQ. V dropped 4 bases and J dropped 5; count of bases not matched to a gene: 9.

The J gene is TRBJ2-7, the V gene TRBV21-1; the tabulated D call, TRBD2, remains unverified against the DNA. TRBV21-1 is classified as a pseudogene. CDR3 length equals 9 residues. For the CDR3, the DNA is TGTGCCACCGCCTACGAGCAGTACTTC. Its protein is CATAYEQYF.

The chain combines TRBV5-5 with TRBJ2-7; TRBD1 matches 10 bases. The CDR3 has 18 amino acids. The germline V gene has CDR1 SGHKS and CDR2 YYEKEE (reference sequence). The J segment lost 2 bases and the V segment lost 4 bases, leaving 15 bases of the junction unmatched. CDR3 region: CASSMVSSGTGEPYEQYF. In DNA, the CDR3 is TGTGCCAGCAGCATGGTTAGCTCCGGGACAGGGGAGCCCTACGAGCAGTACTTC.

The rearrangement uses TRBV18 and TRBJ2-3; 10 bases are a match to TRBD2. Germline trimming cut 3 bases from V and 2 bases from J; bases unmatched to any gene: 5. Germline loops: CDR1 KGHSH, CDR2 LQKENI. CDR3 size: 16 residues. The CDR3 reads CASSPGLAVDTDTQYF. The CDR3, as DNA: TGTGCCAGCTCACCCGGACTAGCGGTTGACACAGATACGCAGTATTTT.

The chain carries TRBV28 and TRBJ1-2; weak D call: TRBD1 (5 bases). Between the trimmed V and J ends, which lost 7 bases and 6 bases, there was a span of 15 bases. CDR3 length: 13 residues. Germline CDR1 reads MDHEN; CDR2 reads SYDVKM. DNA of the CDR3: TGTGCCAGCACACCGAACAGGTTGCATGGCTACACCTTC. Translating it yields CASTPNRLHGYTF.

V and J are TRBV5-1 and TRBJ1-2, with 8 bases fitting TRBD1. V lost 3 bases and J lost 2; bases outside the gene matches: 3. This CDR3 spans 14 amino acids. The germline gives CDR1 SGHRS, CDR2 YFSETQ. DNA for the CDR3: TGCGCCAGCAGCTCGACAGGGGACAACTATGGCTACACCTTC. Its translation: CASSSTGDNYGYTF.

To note about this clone: Other DNA sequences in the sample encode the same CDR3. J is TRBJ2-1 and V is TRBV6-5; TRBD2 aligns across 14 bases. CDR1 and CDR2 (germline): MNHEY, SVGAGI. With 6 bases clipped from V and 7 bases from J, the junction kept 5 bases outside the gene matches. The length of the CDR3 is 15 residues. Written as DNA, the CDR3 is TGTGCCAGCAGCAGACTAGCGGGGGGGCATAATGAGCAGTTCTTC. The encoded protein is CASSRLAGGHNEQFF.

The rearrangement links TRBV7-6 to TRBJ2-2, with a possible D match to TRBD1 (5 bases). The germline V gene has CDR1 SGHVS and CDR2 FNYEAQ. The ends were cut back, 4 bases at V and 7 bases at J, with 16 bases in the middle. CDR3 length: 15 amino acids. The CDR3 loop is CASSYTGPGNGELFF. The CDR3 coding sequence is TGTGCCAGCAGCTACACAGGTCCGGGCAACGGGGAGCTGTTTTTT.

The chain has TRBV6-5 and TRBJ1-1, with 10 bases aligning to TRBD1. From germline, CDR1 is MNHEY and CDR2 SVGAGI. The CDR3 runs to 14 residues. V was pared by 6 bases and J by 1 base, with 2 bases of the junction left unmatched. The CDR3 loop reads CASSRDRGNTEAFF. CDR3 DNA sequence: TGTGCCAGCAGCCGGGACAGGGGGAACACTGAAGCTTTCTTT.